What follows describes a single T cell receptor beta chain. Only in-frame clones appear in the TCRdb table, and some are missing; sequencing was by immunoSEQ multiplex PCR. The repertoire holds roughly 200,000 clones, with approximately 90% as singletons. CDR3 length: 19 amino acids. V dropped 5 bases and J dropped 1; count of bases not matched to a gene: 12. Germline V CDR1 and CDR2: SGHVS, FQNEAQ. This specimen belongs to a study of blood T cell repertoires in COVID-19. The TCR originated in a man aged 45-60 years with COVID-19, enrolled during active disease. Sequences were obtained from peripheral blood. V is TRBV7-8 and J is TRBJ2-3; TRBD2 matches at 13 bases. The CDR3 is CASSLDTSGGAMRTDTQYF. The DNA for the CDR3 is TGTGCCAGCAGCCTAGATACTAGCGGGGGGGCCATGCGCACAGATACGCAGTATTTT.